Detailed here is one T cell receptor (beta chain). An end of the junction differs from the germline gene, which may be a read error. Germline V gene data show CDR1 as SSHAT and CDR2 as FNYEAQ (reference sequence). The CDR3 spans 16 residues. Measured with immunoSEQ multiplex PCR; TCRdb has only the in-frame clones, and not every one. The sample holds about 73,000 clones, approximately 83% seen once. The data derive from a study of OX40 agonist ivuxolimab in advanced cancers. Study background: Intravenous ivuxolimab was administered to patients every 2 weeks at 0.01 to 10 mg/kg.

This clonotype was sampled from an adult with an advanced solid tumor such as melanoma, head and neck, liver or kidney cancer. The genes are TRBV7-7 and TRBJ2-2; D perhaps matches TRBD2 (6 bases). This sample comprised CD4+ or CD8+ T cells sorted from blood, obtained in a trial of the OX40 agonist ivuxolimab. In nucleotides, the CDR3 is TGTGCTAGCAGCTATAATAGCGGAGCGAACACCGGGGAGCTGTTTTTT. It translates to CASSYNSGANTGELFF.